This entry is about one T cell receptor beta chain. Its antigen is as yet unknown. The length of the CDR3 is 15 residues. V was clipped by 1 base and J by 0 bases, with 8 bases between them. Per the germline V gene, CDR1 is SGHNT and CDR2 is YYREEE (reference sequence). These data belong to a study of cytomegalovirus exposure and HLA in healthy donors. Study-wide points: Analyzed later, most CMV-associated TCR beta chains appeared HLA-restricted.

The PCR ran on 60 Vbeta and 13 Jbeta primers. Clones were sequenced by immunoSEQ multiplex PCR, and TCRdb holds only the in-frame ones, with some missing. The top ten hold approximately 9.8% of the sample, which has roughly 67,000 clones, around four fifths seen once. The clonotype originates from a man aged 35 to 55 in good health and CMV-seronegative. V usage is TRBV5-4 and J usage is TRBJ1-3, with D unclear. The specimen was PBMCs. The CDR3 DNA sequence: TGTGCCAGCAGCTTGAAACAGACCTCTGGAAACACCATATATTTT. Its translation: CASSLKQTSGNTIYF. Based on the CDR3 plus reference TRBV5-4 and TRBJ1-3, the full variable domain is ETGVTQSPTHLIKTRGQQVTLRCSSQSGHNTVSWYQQALGQGPQFIFQYYREEENGRGNFPPRFSGLQFPNYSSELNVNALELDDSALYLCASSLKQTSGNTIYFGEGSWLTVV.